The source of this TCR beta chain is a study of blood T cell repertoires in COVID-19. Whole-study context: Sites in the United States, Italy and Spain provided acute and convalescent COVID-19 samples. PBMCs, B-cell-depleted T cells, or T cells provided the cDNA or gDNA that made up the material.

In the study's own analysis: Cell counts per sample came from amplifying reference gene primers. Libraries were prepared by immunoSEQ multiplex PCR; TCRdb keeps only in-frame clonotypes and omits some of them. Clonal size and the V and J genes are those of that table, whereas D and trimming came from the DNA. The profile shows around 300,000 clones, under 90% of them singletons. V shed 7 bases, J shed 7 bases, and the junction held 15 bases outside the gene matches. The CDR3 spans 17 residues. Germline V gene lookup returns CDR1 KGHDR and CDR2 SFDVKD. The sequencing sample was made of peripheral blood. The V and J genes are TRBV24-1 and TRBJ2-3; 11 bases match TRBD2. This receptor was identified in a man in his fifties or sixties with acute or convalescent COVID-19. Here the CDR3 DNA reads TGTGCCACCAGCGCCGGGACTAGCGGTGTGAGCACGAATACGCAGTATTTT. This codes for CATSAGTSGVSTNTQYF.